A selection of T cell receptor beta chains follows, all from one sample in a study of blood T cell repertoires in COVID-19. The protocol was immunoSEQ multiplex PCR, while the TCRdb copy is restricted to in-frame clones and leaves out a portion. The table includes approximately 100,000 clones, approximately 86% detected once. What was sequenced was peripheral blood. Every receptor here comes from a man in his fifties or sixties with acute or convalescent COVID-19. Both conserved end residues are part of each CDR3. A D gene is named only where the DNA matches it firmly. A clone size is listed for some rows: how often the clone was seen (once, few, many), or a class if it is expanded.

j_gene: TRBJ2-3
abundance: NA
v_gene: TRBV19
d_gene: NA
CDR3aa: CASSIAGVVDTQYF
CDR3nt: TGTGCCAGTAGTATAGCGGGAGTGGTAGATACGCAGTATTTT

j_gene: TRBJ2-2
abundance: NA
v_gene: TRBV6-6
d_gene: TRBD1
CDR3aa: CASGTGRNTGELFF
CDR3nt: TGTGCCAGTGGGACAGGGCGGAACACCGGGGAGCTGTTTTTT

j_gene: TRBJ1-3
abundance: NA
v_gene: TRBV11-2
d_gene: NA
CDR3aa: CASSFTDTIYF
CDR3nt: TGTGCCAGCAGCTTCACGGACACCATATATTTT

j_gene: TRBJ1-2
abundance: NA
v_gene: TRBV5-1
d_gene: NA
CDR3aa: CASSLGGQDNYGYTF
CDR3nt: TGCGCCAGCAGCTTGGGGGGACAAGATAACTATGGCTACACCTTC

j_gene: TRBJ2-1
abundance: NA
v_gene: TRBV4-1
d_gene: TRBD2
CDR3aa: CASSQDRSGRNNEQFF
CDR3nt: TGCGCCAGCAGCCAAGATCGTAGCGGGAGGAACAATGAGCAGTTCTTC

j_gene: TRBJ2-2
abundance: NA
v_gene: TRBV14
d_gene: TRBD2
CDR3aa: CASSQTGTSGITGELFF
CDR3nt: TGTGCCAGCAGCCAAACCGGGACTAGCGGGATCACCGGGGAGCTGTTTTTT

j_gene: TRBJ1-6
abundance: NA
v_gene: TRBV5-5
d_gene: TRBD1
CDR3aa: CASSAWDRYQNSPLHF
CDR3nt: TGTGCCAGCAGCGCATGGGACAGATACCAAAATTCACCCCTCCACTTT

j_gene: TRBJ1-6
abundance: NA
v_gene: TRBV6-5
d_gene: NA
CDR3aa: CASSYSASGGISPLHF
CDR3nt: TGTGCCAGCAGTTACTCGGCCAGCGGAGGAATTTCACCCCTCCACTTT

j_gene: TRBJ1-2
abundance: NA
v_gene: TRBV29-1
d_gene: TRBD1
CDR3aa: CSVSLDRRYGYTF
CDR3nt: TGCAGCGTTTCTCTGGACAGGCGCTATGGCTACACCTTC

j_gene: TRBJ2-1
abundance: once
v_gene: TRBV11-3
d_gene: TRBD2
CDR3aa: CASSLALTSGSSYNEQFF
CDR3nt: TGTGCCAGCAGCTTAGCCCTGACTAGCGGTAGCTCCTACAATGAGCAGTTCTTC

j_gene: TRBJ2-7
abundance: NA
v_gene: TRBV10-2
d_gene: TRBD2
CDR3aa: CASTPLAGGPGEQYF
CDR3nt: TGCGCCAGCACCCCACTAGCGGGAGGGCCTGGCGAGCAGTACTTC

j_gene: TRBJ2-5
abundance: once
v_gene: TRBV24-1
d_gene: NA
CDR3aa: CATSVGSGETQYF
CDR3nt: TGTGCCACCAGTGTGGGTTCAGGAGAGACCCAGTACTTC

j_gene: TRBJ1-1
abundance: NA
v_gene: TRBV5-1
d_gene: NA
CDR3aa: CASSLAGQNTEAFF
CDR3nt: TGCGCCAGCAGCTTGGCGGGACAGAACACTGAAGCTTTCTTT

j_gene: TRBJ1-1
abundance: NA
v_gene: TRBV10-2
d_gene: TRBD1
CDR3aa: CASRDRGGLNTEAFF
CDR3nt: TGCGCCAGCAGGGACAGGGGCGGTCTGAACACTGAAGCTTTCTTT

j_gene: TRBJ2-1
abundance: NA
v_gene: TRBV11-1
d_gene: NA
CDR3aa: CASSLRRGRVGEQFF
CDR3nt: TGTGCCAGCAGCTTAAGGAGGGGGAGGGTAGGTGAGCAGTTCTTC

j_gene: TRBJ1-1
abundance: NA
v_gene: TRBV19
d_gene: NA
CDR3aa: CASSIGGMNTEAFF
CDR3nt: TGTGCCAGTAGTATTGGGGGGATGAACACTGAAGCTTTCTTT

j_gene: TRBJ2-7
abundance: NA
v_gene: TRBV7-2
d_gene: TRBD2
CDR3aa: CASSFRTSGRNEQYF
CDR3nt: TGTGCCAGCAGCTTTCGGACTAGCGGGAGGAACGAGCAGTACTTC

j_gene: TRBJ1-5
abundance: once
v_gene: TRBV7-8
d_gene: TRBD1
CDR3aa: CASSLGGITGGQPQHF
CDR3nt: TGTGCCAGCAGCTTAGGCGGGATTACAGGGGGTCAGCCCCAGCATTTT

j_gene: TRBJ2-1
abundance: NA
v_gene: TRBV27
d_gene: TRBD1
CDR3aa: CASSPGQGVSNEQFF
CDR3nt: TGTGCCAGCTCACCTGGACAGGGGGTGTCCAATGAGCAGTTCTTC

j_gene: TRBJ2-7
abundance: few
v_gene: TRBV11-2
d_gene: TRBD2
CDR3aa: CASSPGLASSYEQYF
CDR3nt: TGTGCCAGCAGCCCGGGACTAGCATCATCCTACGAGCAGTACTTC

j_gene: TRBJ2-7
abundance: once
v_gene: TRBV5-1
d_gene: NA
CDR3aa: CASSLGQGGEQYF
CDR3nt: TGCGCCAGCAGCTTAGGTCAGGGTGGCGAGCAGTACTTC

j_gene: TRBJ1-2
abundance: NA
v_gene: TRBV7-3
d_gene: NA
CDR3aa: CASSLTSLNRAGEGGYTF
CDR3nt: TGTGCCAGCAGCTTAACGTCCCTCAATAGGGCAGGGGAAGGTGGCTACACCTTC

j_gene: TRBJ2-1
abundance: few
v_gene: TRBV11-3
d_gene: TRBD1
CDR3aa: CASSLRGTGGNEQFF
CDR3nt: TGTGCCAGCAGCTTAAGAGGGACAGGGGGCAATGAGCAGTTCTTC

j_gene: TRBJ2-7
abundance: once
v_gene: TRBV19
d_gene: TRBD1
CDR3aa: CASSMGQGYEQYF
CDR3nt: TGTGCCAGTAGTATGGGACAGGGGTACGAGCAGTACTTC

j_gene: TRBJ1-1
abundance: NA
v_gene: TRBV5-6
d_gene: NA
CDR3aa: CASTPGGYPPEAFF
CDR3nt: TGTGCCAGCACCCCGGGGGGGTATCCCCCTGAAGCTTTCTTT

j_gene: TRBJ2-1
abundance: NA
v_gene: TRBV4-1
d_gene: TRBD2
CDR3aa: CASSQDLAGNWNEQFF
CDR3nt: TGCGCCAGCAGCCAAGACCTAGCGGGAAACTGGAATGAGCAGTTCTTC

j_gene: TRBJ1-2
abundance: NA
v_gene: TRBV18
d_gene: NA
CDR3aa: CASSPPERSFGYTF
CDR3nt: TGTGCCAGCTCACCACCGGAGAGGTCGTTTGGCTACACCTTC

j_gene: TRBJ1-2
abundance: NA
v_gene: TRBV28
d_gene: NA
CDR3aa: CASKGGFSYGYTF
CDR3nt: TGTGCCAGCAAAGGCGGCTTTAGCTATGGCTACACCTTC

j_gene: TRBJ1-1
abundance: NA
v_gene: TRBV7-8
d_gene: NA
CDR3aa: CASSLVGASTEAFF
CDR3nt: TGTGCCAGCAGCTTAGTGGGAGCTTCCACTGAAGCTTTCTTT

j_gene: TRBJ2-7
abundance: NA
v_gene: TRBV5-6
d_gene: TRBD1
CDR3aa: CASSRPGGSYEQYF
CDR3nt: TGTGCCAGCAGTAGGCCAGGGGGCTCCTACGAGCAGTACTTC

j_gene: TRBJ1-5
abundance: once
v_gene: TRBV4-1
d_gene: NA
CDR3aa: CASSQVTLSSGFNQPQHF
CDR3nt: TGCGCCAGCAGCCAAGTAACCCTCTCATCAGGGTTCAATCAGCCCCAGCATTTT

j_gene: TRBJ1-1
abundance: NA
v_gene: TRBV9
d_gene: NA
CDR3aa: CASSAYRMNTEAFF
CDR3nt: TGTGCCAGCAGCGCGTACAGGATGAACACTGAAGCTTTCTTT

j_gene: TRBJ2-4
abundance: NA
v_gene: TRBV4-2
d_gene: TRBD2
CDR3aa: CASSQDPTTSYIQYF
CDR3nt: TGTGCCAGCAGCCAAGATCCGACGACTAGCTACATTCAGTACTTC

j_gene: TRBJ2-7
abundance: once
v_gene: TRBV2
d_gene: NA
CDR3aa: CASSEAIRYEQYF
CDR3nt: TGTGCCAGCAGTGAAGCTATCCGTTACGAGCAGTACTTC

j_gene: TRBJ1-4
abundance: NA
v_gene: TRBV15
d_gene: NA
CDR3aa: CATSSGSGSRNEKLFF
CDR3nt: TGTGCCACCAGCAGTGGGTCAGGCTCCCGTAATGAAAAACTGTTTTTT

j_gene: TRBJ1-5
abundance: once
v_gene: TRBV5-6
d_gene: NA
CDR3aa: CASSRRGTDQPQHF
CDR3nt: TGTGCCAGCAGCCGCAGGGGTACGGATCAGCCCCAGCATTTT

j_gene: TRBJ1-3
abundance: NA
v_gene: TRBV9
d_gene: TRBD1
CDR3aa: CASSVGQAGNTIYF
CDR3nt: TGTGCCAGCAGCGTGGGACAGGCTGGAAACACCATATATTTT

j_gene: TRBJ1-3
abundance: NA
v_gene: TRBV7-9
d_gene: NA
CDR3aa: CASSSTDRTPNTIYF
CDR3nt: TGTGCCAGCAGCTCCACAGACAGGACCCCGAACACCATATATTTT

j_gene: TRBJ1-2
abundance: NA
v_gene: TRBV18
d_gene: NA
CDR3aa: CASSPRDYGYTF
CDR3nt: TGTGCCAGCTCACCACGAGACTATGGCTACACCTTC

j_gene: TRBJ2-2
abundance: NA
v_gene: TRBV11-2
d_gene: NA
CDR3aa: CASSFLEGVEAGELFF
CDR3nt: TGTGCCAGCAGCTTTTTAGAGGGAGTCGAGGCCGGGGAGCTGTTTTTT

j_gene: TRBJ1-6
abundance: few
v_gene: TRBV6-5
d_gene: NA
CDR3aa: CASSYLANNSPLHF
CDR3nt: TGTGCCAGCAGTTACCTGGCCAATAATTCACCCCTCCACTTT

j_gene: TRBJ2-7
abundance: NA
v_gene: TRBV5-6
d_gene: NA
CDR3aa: CASTPLGAQGSYEQYF
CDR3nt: TGTGCCAGCACCCCTCTTGGCGCGCAGGGGAGCTACGAGCAGTACTTC

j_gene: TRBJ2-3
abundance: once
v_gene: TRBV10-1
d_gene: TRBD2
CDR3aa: CASSPSGDTQYF
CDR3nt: TGCGCCAGCAGTCCTAGCGGAGATACGCAGTATTTT